This T cell receptor (beta chain) was observed in a study of cytomegalovirus exposure and HLA in healthy donors. Study outcomes and limitations: It was shown in a later analysis that HLA-associated TCR beta chains were more clonally expanded than other, equally common chains.

A remark on this clone: Its antigen is unidentified.

A multiplex PCR was run with 60 Vbeta primers and 13 Jbeta primers. Sequencing used immunoSEQ multiplex PCR; TCRdb keeps in-frame clones, though not all of them. Here the sample spans 150,000 to 200,000 clones, 65% to 85% being singletons. The CDR3 contains 14 residues. The V segment lost 6 bases and the J segment 5 bases; nucleotides outside the gene matches: 8. Germline V CDR1 and CDR2: SGHTA, FQGNSA. Source material: PBMCs. The clonotype was recovered from a boy between 2 and 15 years old in good health and CMV-seronegative. The chain combines TRBV7-2 with TRBJ2-7; TRBD2 matches 9 bases. CDR3 sequence (DNA): TGTGCCAGCAGATCCCAAGCGGGAGGAAACGAGCAGTACTTC. Residues: CASRSQAGGNEQYF.